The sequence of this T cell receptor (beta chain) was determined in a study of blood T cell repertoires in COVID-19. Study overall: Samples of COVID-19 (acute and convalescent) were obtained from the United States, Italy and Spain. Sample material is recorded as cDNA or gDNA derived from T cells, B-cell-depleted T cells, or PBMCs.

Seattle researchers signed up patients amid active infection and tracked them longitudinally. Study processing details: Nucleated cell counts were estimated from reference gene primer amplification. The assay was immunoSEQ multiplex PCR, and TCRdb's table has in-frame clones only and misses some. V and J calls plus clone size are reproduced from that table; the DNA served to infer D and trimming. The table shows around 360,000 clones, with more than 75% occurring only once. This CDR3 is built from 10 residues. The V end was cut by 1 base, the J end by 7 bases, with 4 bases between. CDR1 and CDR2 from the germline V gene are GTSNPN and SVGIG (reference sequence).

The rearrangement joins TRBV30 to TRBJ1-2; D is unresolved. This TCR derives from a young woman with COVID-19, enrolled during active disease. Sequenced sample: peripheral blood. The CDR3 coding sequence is TGTGCCTGGAGTGGGAGTGGCTACACCTTC. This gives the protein CAWSGSGYTF.